This T cell receptor beta chain was profiled in a study of T cells in Graves' hyperthyroidism and ophthalmopathy. The source material, RNA transcripts, was used to amplify TCR beta CDR3 regions. RT-PCR in the first round (using the HTBI primer set) targeted the TCR CDR3. TCRdb fed the multiplex PCR reads into MiXCR, producing one record per CDR3 protein. Among roughly 49,000 distinct CDR3 sequences listed, approximately 50% were seen once. Ten or more counts support this clonotype. Input material: peripheral blood or thyroid tissue (not recorded which). The origin of this receptor is a young man with Graves' hyperthyroidism.

This CDR3 reads CASSQEPPTSSYEQYF. DNA of the CDR3: TGCGCCAGCAGCCAAGAACCCCCGACGAGCTCCTACGAGCAGTACTTC. V usage is TRBV4-3 and J usage is TRBJ2-7, with D hard to call. The CDR3 extends over 16 amino acids. The germline CDR1 and CDR2 sequences are LGHNA and YSLEER. V dropped 0 bases and J dropped 0 bases, with 12 bases sitting between them.